The 29 T cell receptor beta chains below all came from one sample that was sequenced in a study of blood T cells in healthy people across ages. Through a sample-barcoded 5' primer and a J-beta primer mix, a second PCR was run for about 6 to 12 cycles. TCRdb reprocessed the 5' RACE reads with MiXCR, giving one entry per CDR3 protein. The sample yields about 1 million distinct CDR3 sequences, roughly 45% seen once. Sequenced: blood. Receptor source: a woman aged 55 to 70 in good health.

There are a few counts of this clonotype. This may be a read error: a much more frequent sequence differs by one nucleotide. J is TRBJ2-5 and V is TRBV7-3; unclear D gene. CDR1 is SGHTA and CDR2 is FQGTGA in the germline V gene. This CDR3 comprises 13 residues. The CDR3 reads CVSSSEPRETQYF. The CDR3 bases are TGTGTCAGCAGCTCTGAGCCACGGGAGACCCAGTACTTC.

This clonotype appeared a few times. J is TRBJ1-1 and V is TRBV5-6; D gene unclear. Germline V gene data show CDR1 as SGHDT and CDR2 as YYEEEE. V dropped 2 bases and J dropped 5 bases, with 19 bases sitting between them. This CDR3 is 16 amino acids long. The CDR3, as DNA: TGTGCCAGCAGCTTTACGGGCAGCCTATTGGGGACTGAAGCTTTCTTT. It codes for CASSFTGSLLGTEAFF.

The chain links TRBV20-1 to TRBJ1-1; D uncertain. V was trimmed by 6 bases and J by 5 bases, leaving 16 bases between them. Germline CDR1 DFQATT, CDR2 SNEGSKA (reference sequence). This CDR3 is built from 13 residues. This chain's CDR3 is CSAARGRGTEAFF. CDR3 sequence (DNA): TGCAGTGCCGCCCGGGGTAGAGGAACTGAAGCTTTCTTT.

This rearrangement joins TRBV27 to TRBJ2-7; D unclear. CDR1 is MNHEY, CDR2 SMNVEV, per germline (reference sequence). This CDR3 region has 13 residues. The V gene lost 1 base and the J gene lost 3 bases, with 7 bases spanning the gap. Written as DNA, the CDR3 is TGTGCCAGCAGTTTATGGGGTGGCTACGAGCAGTACTTC. This gives the protein CASSLWGGYEQYF.

The CDR3 bases are TGTGCCAGCAGCATGACAGGGTCCTTCGGTTCACCCCTCCACTTT. This encodes CASSMTGSFGSPLHF. This chain joins TRBV7-9 and TRBJ1-6; TRBD1 matches at 7 bases. V shed 5 bases, J shed 9 bases, and the junction held 10 bases outside the gene matches. CDR3 size: 15 residues. Germline assignment: CDR1 SEHNR and CDR2 FQNEAQ (reference sequence).

This rearrangement joins TRBV20-1 to TRBJ2-7, with TRBD2 identical over 13 bases. From germline, CDR1 is DFQATT and CDR2 SNEGSKA (reference sequence). J gave up 3 bases and V 6 bases, and 5 bases lay outside the gene matches. The CDR3 is 14 amino acids. The chain's CDR3 is CSAELAGGGYEQYF. The CDR3, as DNA: TGCAGTGCGGAACTAGCGGGAGGGGGCTACGAGCAGTACTTC.

The chain has TRBV7-6 and TRBJ2-7, with no clear D. This CDR3 comprises 13 residues. Germline assignment: CDR1 SGHVS and CDR2 FNYEAQ. V shed 7 bases and J shed 5 bases, with 15 bases lying between them. The CDR3 here is CASTVDGGDEQYF. CDR3 nucleotides: TGTGCCAGCACCGTAGACGGTGGAGACGAGCAGTACTTC.

Regarding this clonotype: A read error may account for a junction end that differs from germline. V and J are TRBV12-3 or TRBV12-4 and TRBJ2-5, with D possibly being TRBD2 (5 bases). CDR3 length: 15 amino acids. The CDR3 region is CAGSPGLLAQETQYF. DNA for the CDR3: TGTGCCGGCAGTCCTGGACTCCTAGCCCAAGAGACCCAGTACTTC.

The rearrangement links TRBV27 to TRBJ2-3; D tentatively fits TRBD1 or TRBD2 (5 bases each). The V gene lost 4 bases and the J gene lost 8 bases, with 16 bases spanning the gap. The CDR3 consists of 14 residues. Germline lookup yields CDR1 MNHEY and CDR2 SMNVEV (reference sequence). CDR3 DNA sequence: TGTGCCAGCAGTTCACCTTCCTGGGGGACTACGCAGTATTTT. This gives the protein CASSSPSWGTTQYF.

The rearrangement joins TRBV5-1 to TRBJ2-3; TRBD1 aligns across 9 bases. This CDR3 spans 17 amino acids. V dropped 4 bases and J dropped 1; count of bases not matched to a gene: 10. CDR1 and CDR2 from the germline V gene are SGHRS and YFSETQ. In nucleotides, the CDR3 is TGCGCCAGCAGCGGAAGCACAGGGGGCTGGGGCACAGATACGCAGTATTTT. This translates into CASSGSTGGWGTDTQYF.

This chain joins TRBV7-6 and TRBJ2-1; TRBD2 matches 15 bases. The CDR3 spans 19 residues. V lost 3 bases to trimming and J lost 7 bases; unmatched junction nucleotides: 13. In germline, CDR1 is SGHVS, CDR2 FNYEAQ. For the CDR3, the DNA is TGTGCCAGCAGCTTTGGACTAGCGGGAGGGCCGGCGCTAAATAATGAGCAGTTCTTC. The encoded protein is CASSFGLAGGPALNNEQFF.

At least ten counts were recorded for this clonotype. J is TRBJ2-7 and V is TRBV10-3; a weak D match, TRBD1 (5 bases). With 9 bases removed from V and 5 bases from J, the gap between germline ends came to 14 bases. The CDR3 runs 12 residues. Germline lookup yields CDR1 ENHRY and CDR2 SYGVKD. The CDR3 sequence is CAMESGNHEQYF. In DNA, the CDR3 is TGTGCCATGGAGTCAGGGAACCACGAGCAGTACTTC.

On this clonotype itself: A clone one base away is much larger, so this may be a read error. V usage is TRBV4-2 and J usage is TRBJ2-5; 8 bases are shared with TRBD2. The CDR3 has 16 residues. Looked up from germline, CDR1 is LGHNA and CDR2 is YNFKEQ. The junction had 18 bases not matched to a gene; V was cut back by 4 bases and J by 11 bases. This CDR3 reads CASSRTPGLGAHKQYF. For the CDR3, the DNA is TGTGCCAGCAGCCGCACTCCGGGACTAGGGGCTCACAAGCAGTACTTC.

This clonotype came up a few times. V and J are TRBV20-1 and TRBJ2-7; D is possibly TRBD1 or TRBD2 (6 bases each). V lost 6 bases to trimming and J lost 2 bases, with 17 bases between them. This CDR3 has 14 residues. Germline V lookup: CDR1 DFQATT, CDR2 SNEGSKA (reference sequence). The DNA for the CDR3 is TGCAGTGCCTCTGAGGGGGGCCCCCCCTACGAGCAGTACTTC. This gives the protein CSASEGGPPYEQYF.

The chain recombines TRBV27 with TRBJ2-1, with TRBD2 matching over 11 bases. Per germline, CDR1 MNHEY and CDR2 SMNVEV (reference sequence). CDR3 length: 17 residues. J was trimmed by 5 bases and V by 5 bases; bases with no gene match: 11. The CDR3 spells CASSALGGLAEDNEQFF. CDR3 in DNA: TGTGCCAGCAGTGCCCTGGGGGGACTAGCGGAAGACAATGAGCAGTTCTTC.

The J gene is TRBJ2-7, the V gene TRBV11-2; 12 bases match TRBD1. The length of the CDR3 is 14 residues. Trimming at V came to 5 bases and at J to 3 bases, leaving 2 bases not matched to a gene. In germline, CDR1 is SGHAT, CDR2 FQNNGV. CDR3 sequence (DNA): TGTGCCAGCAGCGGGGACAGGGGGCACTACGAGCAGTACTTC. It translates to CASSGDRGHYEQYF.

This chain connects TRBV27 to TRBJ1-4; unclear D gene. The CDR3 covers 12 residues. Germline CDR1 reads MNHEY; CDR2 reads SMNVEV (reference sequence). Trimming left V 0 bases short and J 10 bases short, with 6 bases between. The CDR3, as DNA: TGTGCCAGCAGTTTATCACGGGGAAAACTGTTTTTT. It encodes CASSLSRGKLFF.

The V call is TRBV21-1, the J call TRBJ2-4. TRBV21-1 is marked as a pseudogene. The CDR3 consists of 18 residues. The CDR3 loop is CASSKVGTATLAKNIQYF. The CDR3 bases are TGTGCCAGCAGCAAAGTGGGTACCGCAACACTAGCCAAAAACATTCAGTACTTC.

As regards this clonotype: This could be a read error, since a much larger clone is one nucleotide away. The chain carries TRBV27 and TRBJ2-7; 8 nucleotides agree with TRBD1. Looked up from germline, CDR1 is MNHEY and CDR2 is SMNVEV (reference sequence). The CDR3 has 16 residues. The trim removed 7 bases at V and 7 bases at J, leaving 18 bases unmatched. The CDR3 coding sequence is TGTGCCAGCACCGACATGGGGACAGGCCGGTACAATGAGCAGTACTTC. Protein sequence: CASTDMGTGRYNEQYF.

This clonotype was recorded a few times. This chain connects TRBV5-4 to TRBJ2-7, with TRBD2 matching 7 bases. Germline assignment: CDR1 SGHNT and CDR2 YYREEE (reference sequence). With V trimmed by 10 bases and J by 7 bases, 17 bases remained unmatched. There are 14 residues in the CDR3. The CDR3 sequence is CAATGGSIGDEQYF. DNA of the CDR3: TGTGCCGCCACCGGCGGGAGTATCGGGGATGAGCAGTACTTC. Supplemented by reference TRBV5-4 and TRBJ2-7, the full variable domain reads ETGVTQSPTHLIKTRGQQVTLRCSSQSGHNTVSWYQQALGQGPQFIFQYYREEENGRGNFPPRFSGLQFPNYSSELNVNALELDDSALYLCAATGGSIGDEQYFGPGTRLTVT.

Of note for this clonotype: Germline is not matched at one junction end, which may reflect a read error. The chain links TRBV12-3 or TRBV12-4 to TRBJ2-5; D perhaps matches TRBD2 (6 bases). The CDR3 runs 15 residues. The chain's CDR3 is CTSSLVAGLQETQYF. The CDR3 DNA is TGTACCAGCAGTTTGGTGGCGGGGTTACAAGAGACCCAGTACTTC.

The chain uses TRBV29-1 and TRBJ2-1; weak D call: TRBD1 (6 bases). The CDR3 spans 11 residues. Germline V gene sequence: CDR1 SQVTM, CDR2 ANQGSEA. V lost 4 bases, J lost 8 bases, and 9 bases lay in between. The CDR3 DNA sequence: TGCAGCGTTGGCAGGGGCTATGAGCAGTTCTTC. It is translated as CSVGRGYEQFF.

This clonotype was recorded a few times. Here the CDR3 reads CASSFGGQGYEQYF. CDR3 nucleotides: TGTGCCAGCAGTTTCGGGGGACAGGGCTACGAGCAGTACTTC. V is TRBV27 and J is TRBJ2-7; TRBD1 aligns across 9 bases. The CDR3 runs to 14 residues. The germline V gene encodes CDR1 MNHEY and CDR2 SMNVEV (reference sequence). With 3 bases clipped from V and 3 bases from J, the junction kept 3 bases outside the gene matches.

The chain links TRBV19 to TRBJ1-4, with TRBD1 matching 8 bases. Germline lookup yields CDR1 LNHDA and CDR2 SQIVND (reference sequence). The J segment lost 7 bases and the V segment lost 4 bases, leaving 11 bases of the junction unmatched. CDR3 length equals 16 residues. The CDR3 DNA is TGTGCCAGTAGTACGCGACAGGGGTCGTCGAGTGAAAAACTGTTTTTT. Translating it yields CASSTRQGSSSEKLFF. The variable domain in full, completed from reference TRBV19 and TRBJ1-4, reads DGGITQSPKYLFRKEGQNVTLSCEQNLNHDAMYWYRQDPGQGLRLIYYSQIVNDFQKGDIAEGYSVSREKKESFPLTVTSAQKNPTAFYLCASSTRQGSSSEKLFFGSGTQLSVL.

The rearrangement joins TRBV5-1 to TRBJ1-2, with TRBD1 matching over 7 bases. J gave up 8 bases and V 3 bases, and 7 bases lay outside the gene matches. This CDR3 has 13 amino acids. Germline CDR1 SGHRS, CDR2 YFSETQ. The CDR3 spells CASSSGQAGGYTF. CDR3 bases: TGCGCCAGCAGCTCCGGACAGGCGGGAGGCTACACCTTC. The variable domain in full, with the rest retrieved from reference TRBV5-1 and TRBJ1-2, is KAGVTQTPRYLIKTRGQQVTLSCSPISGHRSVSWYQQTPGQGLQFLFEYFSETQRNKGNFPGRFSGRQFSNSRSEMNVSTLELGDSALYLCASSSGQAGGYTFGSGTRLTVV.

The V call is TRBV6-6, the J call TRBJ2-3, with unresolved D. This CDR3 comprises 13 residues. Trimming pared 6 bases from V and 6 bases from J, leaving 13 bases between. Germline V CDR1 and CDR2: MNHNY, SVGAGI (reference sequence). The CDR3 nucleotides read TGTGCCAGCAGCCTAGGCCCAGTCGATACGCAGTATTTT. Amino acids: CASSLGPVDTQYF.

This chain connects TRBV7-8 to TRBJ2-1; TRBD2 matches at 9 bases. With V trimmed by 1 base and J by 4 bases, 5 bases remained unmatched. CDR3 length: 16 residues. In germline, CDR1 is SGHVS, CDR2 FQNEAQ. CDR3 region: CASSLVGLATYNEQFF. CDR3 DNA sequence: TGTGCCAGCAGCTTAGTAGGACTAGCGACTTACAATGAGCAGTTCTTC.

The rearrangement joins TRBV20-1 to TRBJ2-7, with 7 bases aligning to TRBD2. The length of the CDR3 is 14 residues. Germline V CDR1 and CDR2: DFQATT, SNEGSKA (reference sequence). V shed 3 bases and J 4 bases; nucleotides not matched to a gene: 9. The CDR3 is CSASILVGGYEQYF. The CDR3 coding sequence is TGCAGTGCTAGTATCCTAGTGGGGGGGTACGAGCAGTACTTC.

A few counts support this clonotype. The chain carries TRBV6-5 and TRBJ2-6; the match to TRBD2 covers 7 bases. CDR3 length: 19 amino acids. J was trimmed by 4 bases and V by 2 bases; bases with no gene match: 14. In germline, CDR1 is MNHEY, CDR2 SVGAGI. The CDR3 DNA is TGTGCCAGCAGTTACCTCCGGGCGGGAGTAGTATCAGGGGCCAACGTCCTGACTTTC. Its protein product is CASSYLRAGVVSGANVLTF.